The present T cell receptor beta chain was sequenced within a study of Ad26.COV2.S vaccination and SARS-CoV-2 variants. Regarding treatment: 15 to 20 received Ad26.COV2.S at low or high dose, single or two shots; 5 received placebo; per-sample allocation not given. Sampling happened 63 days after the first vaccine or placebo injection. Aged 18-55 years, donor was enrolled in Boston in about 2020. Immunization relied on an Ad26 vector, which expressed Wuhan-strain SARS-CoV-2 spike. Clones were read by immunoSEQ multiplex PCR, and TCRdb kept only the in-frame ones, dropping some. There are about 410,000 clones in the sample; 89% occur only once, and under 2% lies in the top ten. This sequence originates from a person aged 18-60 years who received the Ad26.COV2.S COVID-19 vaccine or a placebo. The specimen was peripheral blood, collected in a trial of Ad26.COV2.S vaccine versus placebo.

The CDR3 loop reads CASSSPPLAGRADTQYF. The CDR3 DNA reads TGTGCCAGCAGTTCCCCTCCCCTAGCGGGAAGGGCAGATACGCAGTATTTT. The rearrangement joins TRBV28 to TRBJ2-3, with 9 bases that match TRBD2. The CDR3 length is 17 residues. The junction had 12 bases not matched to a gene; V was cut back by 4 bases and J by 4 bases. The V gene's germline CDR1 is MDHEN and CDR2 SYDVKM. Full variable domain (missing parts from reference TRBV28 and TRBJ2-3): DVKVTQSSRYLVKRTGEKVFLECVQDMDHENMFWYRQDPGLGLRLIYFSYDVKMKEKGDIPEGYSVSREKKERFSLILESASTNQTSMYLCASSSPPLAGRADTQYFGPGTRLTVL.